The 9 T cell receptor beta chains presented below share a single source sample, sequenced in a study of beta chain features in type 1 diabetes. Findings of the study overall: In every one of the four CD4+ subsets, TCRB CDR3s were moderately but significantly shorter in Type 1 diabetes patients.

As every portion of the isolated RNA was reverse transcribed, the sequencing read expressed TCRB transcripts. Sequenced by immunoSEQ multiplex PCR; TCRdb stores in-frame clones only, minus some. Of 500,000 to 650,000 clones in the sample, around 12% were seen once. Antigens of these TCRs are unknown. The sample taken for sequencing was naive CD4+ T cells from blood. Receptor source: a young man with type 1 diabetes.

This clone was picked up a small number of times. The chain carries TRBV6-5 and TRBJ2-3; D perhaps matches TRBD2 (6 bases). The CDR3 totals 15 residues. CDR1 and CDR2 (germline): MNHEY, SVGAGI. Trimming pared 4 bases from V and 4 bases from J, leaving 15 bases between. This CDR3 is CASSLGGRSADTQYF. CDR3 coding DNA: TGTGCCAGCAGTTTGGGGGGACGAAGCGCAGATACGCAGTATTTT.

The chain employs TRBV28 and TRBJ2-7; 10 bases align to TRBD1. V was clipped by 8 bases and J by 3 bases; unmatched bases: 13. The CDR3 consists of 16 residues. Looked up from germline, CDR1 is MDHEN and CDR2 is SYDVKM. The CDR3, as DNA: TGTGCCAGCCAGAGACCTTACCGGGACAGGGGCTACGAGCAGTACTTC. Protein sequence: CASQRPYRDRGYEQYF.

The chain has TRBV2 and TRBJ1-6; D possibly corresponds to TRBD1 (6 bases). Looked up from germline, CDR1 is SNHLY and CDR2 is FYNNEI. V lost 2 bases and J lost 7, with 12 bases in between. This CDR3 has 15 amino acids. This CDR3 is CASSEQGPGNSPLHF. The CDR3 bases are TGTGCCAGCAGTGAACAGGGGCCAGGGAATTCACCCCTCCACTTT.

V and J are TRBV27 and TRBJ2-1; 10 bases map to TRBD2. With V trimmed by 6 bases and J by 4 bases, 9 bases remained unmatched. Germline CDR1 MNHEY, CDR2 SMNVEV (reference sequence). This CDR3 contains 16 residues. CDR3 amino acids: CASSQRRTSGYNEQFF. The CDR3 DNA is TGTGCCAGCAGCCAAAGAAGGACTAGCGGATACAATGAGCAGTTCTTC.

This clone was found a few times. The chain links TRBV7-2 to TRBJ1-2; D ambiguous. The ends were cut back, 2 bases at V and 8 bases at J, with 12 bases in the middle. CDR1 and CDR2 (germline): SGHTA, FQGNSA. The CDR3 covers 13 residues. The CDR3 protein is CASSLSTFIGYTF. The CDR3 nucleotides read TGTGCCAGCAGCTTATCCACCTTCATAGGCTACACCTTC.

V and J are TRBV5-1 and TRBJ2-1; 9 nucleotides align to TRBD1. The CDR3 is made up of 20 amino acids. V shed 3 bases and J 1 base; nucleotides not matched to a gene: 17. Germline CDR1 SGHRS, CDR2 YFSETQ. CDR3 in DNA: TGCGCCAGCAGCTCGGAAGCCGGGACAGGGTTTTTGGTATCCTACAATGAGCAGTTCTTC. This gives the protein CASSSEAGTGFLVSYNEQFF.

V usage is TRBV14 and J usage is TRBJ2-1; the D call may be TRBD1 or TRBD2 (7 bases each). Trimming removed 1 base at V and 2 bases at J, with 12 bases between. The length of the CDR3 is 16 residues. Germline loops: CDR1 SGHDN, CDR2 FVKESK. DNA for the CDR3: TGTGCCAGCAGCCAAGTCCCAGGGGGGGCCTACAATGAGCAGTTCTTC. It translates to CASSQVPGGAYNEQFF. The variable domain in full, completed from reference TRBV14 and TRBJ2-1, reads EAGVTQFPSHSVIEKGQTVTLRCDPISGHDNLYWYRRVMGKEIKFLLHFVKESKQDESGMPNNRFLAERTGGTYSTLKVQPAELEDSGVYFCASSQVPGGAYNEQFFGPGTRLTVL.

This clone has more than one count but fewer than ten. The chain is built from TRBV11-2 and TRBJ1-5; D is undetermined. The germline V gene has CDR1 SGHAT and CDR2 FQNNGV. The CDR3 has 12 amino acids. V was clipped by 5 bases and J by 1 base, with 3 bases between them. Here the CDR3 reads CASSLSNQPQHF. The CDR3 nucleotides read TGTGCCAGCAGCCTGAGCAATCAGCCCCAGCATTTT.

This clone turned up a few times. The CDR3 bases are TGTGCCAGCAGCACTCCGACTAGCGGGGCAGAGACCCAGTACTTC. Residues: CASSTPTSGAETQYF. This chain joins TRBV7-2 and TRBJ2-5; TRBD2 aligns across 11 bases. After removal of 5 bases from V and 4 bases from J, the junction contained 6 bases not matched to a gene. The CDR3 length is 15 residues. Germline lookup yields CDR1 SGHTA and CDR2 FQGNSA. The variable domain in full, completed from reference TRBV7-2 and TRBJ2-5, reads GAGVSQSPSNKVTEKGKDVELRCDPISGHTALYWYRQSLGQGLEFLIYFQGNSAPDKSGLPSDRFSAERTGGSVSTLTIQRTQQEDSAVYLCASSTPTSGAETQYFGPGTRLLVL.